A single sample gave rise to the 21 T cell receptor beta chains below, sequenced in a study of T cells after yellow fever vaccination. TCRdb reprocessed the 5' RACE reads via MiXCR and lists one record per CDR3 protein. The sample carries some 600,000 distinct CDR3 sequences, about a sixth recorded once. Specimen: PBMCs, collected about 5 days after the first yellow fever vaccination. These receptor sequences come from a young man who received the YFV17D yellow fever vaccine.

This clonotype was seen repeatedly, ten times or more. The rearrangement uses TRBV5-1 and TRBJ2-1; 8 nucleotides align to TRBD1. Germline CDR1 and CDR2: SGHRS and YFSETQ. This CDR3 region has 13 residues. V lost 4 bases and J lost 5; bases outside the gene matches: 2. CDR3 in amino acids: CASSRGQDNEQFF. CDR3 DNA sequence: TGCGCCAGCAGCCGGGGACAGGACAATGAGCAGTTCTTC.

CDR3 bases: TGTGCCAGCAAGGCGGTGAGCACAGATACGCAGTATTTT. Its translation: CASKAVSTDTQYF. The chain is built from TRBV2 and TRBJ2-3; D unclear. The CDR3 length is 13 residues. In germline, CDR1 is SNHLY, CDR2 FYNNEI. The ends were cut back, 7 bases at V and 0 bases at J, with 8 bases in the middle.

This clonotype was seen more than once but under ten times. The genes are TRBV5-6 and TRBJ2-1; a weak D match, TRBD1 (5 bases). Trimming cost V 3 bases and J 7 bases, with 8 bases left between them. The CDR3 extends over 12 amino acids. Germline lookup yields CDR1 SGHDT and CDR2 YYEEEE. The DNA for the CDR3 is TGTGCCAGCAGCTCAGGGTTAAATGAGCAGTTCTTC. Amino acids: CASSSGLNEQFF.

V and J are TRBV6-2 or TRBV6-3 and TRBJ1-5, with D possibly TRBD1 on 6 matching bases. Germline V lookup: CDR1 MNHEY, CDR2 SVGEGT. V lost 7 bases and J lost 2, with 9 bases in between. The CDR3 is 13 residues long. Here the CDR3 reads CASNRVGNQPQHF. In nucleotides, the CDR3 is TGTGCCAGCAACAGGGTTGGCAATCAGCCCCAGCATTTT.

The table lists this clonotype with a few counts. The chain uses TRBV4-2 and TRBJ1-4; 8 nucleotides agree with TRBD1. Trimming removed 0 bases from V and 8 bases from J; junction bases left unmatched: 5. This CDR3 comprises 15 residues. Germline loops: CDR1 LGHNA, CDR2 YNFKEQ. The CDR3 DNA sequence: TGTGCCAGCAGCCAAGATCCCCAGGGGGCGGAAAAACTGTTTTTT. As protein: CASSQDPQGAEKLFF.

The chain carries TRBV7-6 and TRBJ2-2, with D tentatively TRBD1 (6 bases). This CDR3 is built from 15 residues. With 3 bases removed from V and 6 bases from J, the gap between germline ends came to 14 bases. CDR1 and CDR2 from the germline V gene are SGHVS and FNYEAQ. CDR3 residues: CASSFTGRASGELFF. DNA for the CDR3: TGTGCCAGCAGCTTTACAGGGCGGGCGTCCGGGGAGCTGTTTTTT.

The V call is TRBV5-6, the J call TRBJ1-2; no reliable D call. There are 17 residues in the CDR3. V was trimmed by 2 bases and J by 4 bases, leaving 21 bases between them. From germline, CDR1 is SGHDT and CDR2 YYEEEE. The CDR3 spells CASSFLSTSPGGYGYTF. DNA for the CDR3: TGTGCCAGCAGCTTTCTCTCCACCTCGCCAGGCGGCTATGGCTACACCTTC. Based on the CDR3 plus reference TRBV5-6 and TRBJ1-2, the full variable domain is DAGVTQSPTHLIKTRGQQVTLRCSPKSGHDTVSWYQQALGQGPQFIFQYYEEEERQRGNFPDRFSGHQFPNYSSELNVNALLLGDSALYLCASSFLSTSPGGYGYTFGSGTRLTVV.

This clonotype occurred a few times. The chain employs TRBV7-9 and TRBJ2-5, with 7 nucleotides matching TRBD2. The germline V gene has CDR1 SEHNR and CDR2 FQNEAQ (reference sequence). This CDR3 has 14 amino acids. The ends lost 4 bases at V and 2 bases at J; junction bases unmatched: 4. The CDR3 region is CASSSEAGQETQYF. The CDR3 DNA reads as TGTGCCAGCAGCTCCGAAGCGGGACAAGAGACCCAGTACTTC.

The chain combines TRBV7-8 with TRBJ1-5, with TRBD1 matching over 10 bases. Germline V CDR1 and CDR2: SGHVS, FQNEAQ. This CDR3 contains 16 residues. The J segment lost 7 bases and the V segment lost 3 bases, leaving 9 bases of the junction unmatched. The CDR3 loop is CASSFIRDRGRQPQHF. The CDR3 bases are TGTGCCAGCAGCTTCATCCGGGACAGGGGACGCCAGCCCCAGCATTTT.

The table lists this clonotype with many counts. V and J are TRBV3-1 and TRBJ2-5, with a weak D call TRBD2 (5 bases). Germline values: CDR1 LGHDT, CDR2 YNNKEL (reference sequence). The length of the CDR3 is 12 residues. The ends were cut back, 4 bases at V and 5 bases at J, with 8 bases in the middle. The CDR3 reads CASSLERETQYF. The CDR3 DNA is TGTGCCAGCAGCCTAGAGCGGGAGACCCAGTACTTC.

There are a few counts of this clonotype. The chain uses TRBV7-6 and TRBJ2-5; perhaps TRBD2 as D (6 bases). V lost 4 bases and J lost 4, with 10 bases in between. Germline lookup yields CDR1 SGHVS and CDR2 FNYEAQ. The CDR3 is made up of 13 amino acids. CDR3 protein: CASSSGGIETQYF. The DNA for the CDR3 is TGTGCCAGCAGCTCCGGGGGAATAGAGACCCAGTACTTC. Full variable domain (remainder filled in from reference TRBV7-6 and TRBJ2-5): GAGVSQSPRYKVTKRGQDVALRCDPISGHVSLYWYRQALGQGPEFLTYFNYEAQQDKSGLPNDRFSAERPEGSISTLTIQRTEQRDSAMYRCASSSGGIETQYFGPGTRLLVL.

The chain combines TRBV7-2 with TRBJ1-1, with D perhaps TRBD1 (5 bases). The CDR3 extends over 15 amino acids. CDR1 and CDR2 from the germline V gene are SGHTA and FQGNSA. The V gene lost 2 bases and the J gene lost 4 bases, with 14 bases spanning the gap. CDR3: CASSLQFNGGTEAFF. The CDR3 DNA sequence: TGTGCCAGCAGCTTACAATTTAATGGGGGCACTGAAGCTTTCTTT.

The chain carries TRBV29-1 and TRBJ2-1, with TRBD1 as a possible D gene (6 bases). Germline CDR1 and CDR2: SQVTM and ANQGSEA. This CDR3 spans 13 amino acids. V was trimmed by 7 bases and J by 2 bases, leaving 12 bases between them. CDR3 DNA: TGCAGCGCTACACAGGGCCCCTACAATGAGCAGTTCTTC. Residues: CSATQGPYNEQFF.

This clonotype was seen more than once but under ten times. V and J are TRBV3-1 and TRBJ2-1; TRBD1 aligns across 8 bases. The CDR3 loop spans 14 amino acids. With V trimmed by 2 bases and J by 9 bases, 6 bases remained unmatched. Germline V gene data show CDR1 as LGHDT and CDR2 as YNNKEL (reference sequence). The CDR3 protein is CASSQHTDRGEQFF. CDR3 DNA sequence: TGTGCCAGCAGCCAACACACCGACAGGGGTGAGCAGTTCTTC.

This chain joins TRBV4-1 and TRBJ2-7; no clear D. The CDR3 length is 11 residues. CDR1 and CDR2 from the germline V gene are MGHRA and YSYEKL. With 1 base removed from V and 7 bases from J, the gap between germline ends came to 5 bases. CDR3 sequence (DNA): TGCGCCAGCAGCCAAGGGCGGGAGCAGTACTTC. The encoded protein is CASSQGREQYF.

The rearrangement links TRBV11-1 to TRBJ2-1, with TRBD1 matching over 7 bases. The CDR3 covers 15 residues. Germline assignment: CDR1 SGHAT and CDR2 FQDESV (reference sequence). The V segment lost 5 bases and the J segment 5 bases; nucleotides outside the gene matches: 9. CDR3 nucleotides: TGTGCCAGCAGCCAGATCGGGACAGCGAACAATGAGCAGTTCTTC. Translation: CASSQIGTANNEQFF.

The chain is built from TRBV6-2 or TRBV6-3 and TRBJ2-7; D might be TRBD1 or TRBD2, each matching 5 bases. With 7 bases removed from V and 6 bases from J, the gap between germline ends came to 16 bases. This CDR3 is 13 amino acids long. Germline CDR1 and CDR2: MNHEY and SVGEGT. CDR3 in amino acids: CASMFKWGFEQYV. As DNA, the CDR3 is TGTGCCAGCATGTTTAAATGGGGGTTCGAGCAGTACGTC.

The chain couples TRBV4-1 to TRBJ1-6; D gene ambiguous. V was shortened by 4 bases and J by 8 bases, with 9 bases between the two germline ends. In germline, CDR1 is MGHRA, CDR2 YSYEKL. This CDR3 spans 13 amino acids. The CDR3 region has the DNA TGCGCCAGCAGCCCCGTGATGGATTCACCCCTCCACTTT. Translated, it gives CASSPVMDSPLHF.

The rearrangement links TRBV7-2 to TRBJ2-7; D is possibly TRBD2 (6 bases). V lost 3 bases, J lost 4 bases, and 10 bases lay in between. The germline V gene encodes CDR1 SGHTA and CDR2 FQGNSA. This CDR3 contains 13 residues. The CDR3 bases are TGTGCCAGCAGCTTCGGCGGGGAATACGAGCAGTACTTC. It translates to CASSFGGEYEQYF.

This chain connects TRBV7-2 to TRBJ2-3; D is unresolved. CDR3 length equals 14 residues. The germline V gene encodes CDR1 SGHTA and CDR2 FQGNSA. V gave up 5 bases and J gave up 2 bases, with 11 bases separating them. The CDR3 sequence: CASSRRPSTDTQYF. In DNA, the CDR3 is TGTGCCAGCAGCCGTCGGCCATCCACAGATACGCAGTATTTT.

This chain connects TRBV12-3 or TRBV12-4 to TRBJ1-4; unclear D gene. CDR3 length: 12 amino acids. With 5 bases removed from V and 4 bases from J, the gap between germline ends came to 5 bases. For the CDR3, the DNA is TGTGCCAGCAGTCCGATTAATGAAAAACTGTTTTTT. Translation: CASSPINEKLFF.